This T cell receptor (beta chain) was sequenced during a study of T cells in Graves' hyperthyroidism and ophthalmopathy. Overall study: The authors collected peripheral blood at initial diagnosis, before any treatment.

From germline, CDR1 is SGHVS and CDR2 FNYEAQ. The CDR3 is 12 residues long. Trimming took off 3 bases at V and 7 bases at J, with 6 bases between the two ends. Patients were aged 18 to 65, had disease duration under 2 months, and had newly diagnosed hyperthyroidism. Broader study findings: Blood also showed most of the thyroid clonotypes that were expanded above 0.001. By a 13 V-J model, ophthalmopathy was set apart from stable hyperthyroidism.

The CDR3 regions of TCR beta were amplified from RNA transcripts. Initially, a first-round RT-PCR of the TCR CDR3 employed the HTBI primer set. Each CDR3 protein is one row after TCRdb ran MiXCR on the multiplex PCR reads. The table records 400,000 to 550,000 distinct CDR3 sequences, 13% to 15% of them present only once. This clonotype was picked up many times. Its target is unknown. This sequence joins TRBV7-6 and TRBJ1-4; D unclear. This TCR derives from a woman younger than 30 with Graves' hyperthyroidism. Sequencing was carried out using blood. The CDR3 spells CASSFNGEKLFF. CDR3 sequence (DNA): TGTGCCAGCAGCTTTAACGGTGAAAAACTGTTTTTT.